These T cell receptor beta chains were read from a single sample in a study of T cell responses to AZD1222 COVID-19 vaccine. Sequenced by immunoSEQ multiplex PCR; TCRdb stores in-frame clones only, minus some. The sample consists of approximately 100,000 clones, approximately 87% of them appearing once. The specimen comprised peripheral blood, sampled on day 0 of AZD1222 vaccination. The receptors derive from an adult in good health. Each CDR3 is given with its conserved first and last residue. A D gene is named only where the DNA matches it firmly. For some rows the clone size is stated as once, few or many, or as a class when expanded; others skip it.

d_gene	v_gene	abundance	j_gene	CDR3aa	CDR3nt
.	TRBV6-6	.	TRBJ2-5	CASSYGGGRTQYF	TGTGCCAGCAGTTACGGGGGTGGACGGACCCAGTACTTC
.	TRBV29-1	few	TRBJ1-1	CSVDRAYGPNTEAFF	TGCAGCGTTGACCGGGCCTATGGACCGAACACTGAAGCTTTCTTT
.	TRBV29-1	.	TRBJ1-5	CSVGGTYNQPQHF	TGCAGCGTTGGGGGGACTTACAATCAGCCCCAGCATTTT
.	TRBV7-9	.	TRBJ1-1	CASSNPRAISINTEAFF	TGTGCCAGCAGCAATCCACGGGCCATCTCAATAAACACTGAAGCTTTCTTT
.	TRBV5-1	once	TRBJ1-5	CASSPDGDSNQPQHF	TGCGCCAGCAGCCCCGACGGGGATAGCAATCAGCCCCAGCATTTT
.	TRBV7-9	.	TRBJ1-1	CASTYGQGFTEAFF	TGTGCCAGCACCTACGGTCAGGGGTTCACTGAAGCTTTCTTT
.	TRBV19	.	TRBJ1-6	CASSSGTYNSPLHF	TGTGCCAGTAGTTCCGGGACCTATAATTCACCCCTCCACTTT
.	TRBV5-4	.	TRBJ2-2	CASSFNHGRPNTGELFF	TGTGCCAGCAGCTTTAATCACGGGAGACCAAACACCGGGGAGCTGTTTTTT
.	TRBV6-5	.	TRBJ1-1	CASRQGLNTEAFF	TGTGCCAGTCGCCAGGGACTGAACACTGAAGCTTTCTTT
TRBD1	TRBV2	.	TRBJ2-1	CASRGTVRNEQFF	TGTGCCAGCAGGGGGACAGTGCGCAATGAGCAGTTCTTC
TRBD2	TRBV7-2	.	TRBJ2-1	CASSLGGGGSYNEQFF	TGTGCCAGCAGCTTAGGCGGCGGGGGCTCCTACAATGAGCAGTTCTTC
.	TRBV15	.	TRBJ1-3	CATSRPLGQISGNTIYF	TGTGCCACCAGCAGACCTTTAGGACAGATCTCTGGAAACACCATATATTTT
TRBD1	TRBV5-5	once	TRBJ2-7	CASSLETGAYEQYF	TGTGCCAGCAGCTTGGAGACAGGGGCCTACGAGCAGTACTTC
.	TRBV3-1/TRBV3-2	.	TRBJ1-1	CASSQAVNTEAFF	TGTGCCAGCAGCCAGGCGGTGAACACTGAAGCTTTCTTT
.	TRBV11-2	.	TRBJ1-1	CASSFSENTEAFF	TGTGCCAGCAGCTTTTCCGAGAACACTGAAGCTTTCTTT
.	TRBV7-9	.	TRBJ1-4	CASSLGGGYNEKLFF	TGTGCCAGCAGCCTCGGGGGGGGCTATAATGAAAAACTGTTTTTT
.	TRBV6-5	once	TRBJ1-1	CASKRGDRMNTEAFF	TGTGCCAGCAAAAGGGGGGATAGGATGAACACTGAAGCTTTCTTT
.	TRBV30	.	TRBJ2-2	CAWSRINLSTGELFF	TGTGCCTGGAGTCGTATTAACCTGAGTACCGGGGAGCTGTTTTTT
.	TRBV5-5	.	TRBJ1-5	CASSLRQSNQPQHF	TGTGCCAGCAGCTTGAGGCAAAGCAATCAGCCCCAGCATTTT
TRBD1	TRBV28	.	TRBJ1-2	CASTGTGGRGYTF	TGTGCCAGCACGGGGACAGGGGGTCGTGGCTACACCTTC
.	TRBV10-3	.	TRBJ2-7	CAIREGARGNEQYF	TGTGCCATCAGGGAGGGGGCGCGGGGGAACGAGCAGTACTTC
.	TRBV9	.	TRBJ1-6	CASSTPGPFDSPLHF	TGTGCCAGCAGCACCCCGGGACCCTTCGATTCACCCCTCCACTTT
.	TRBV10-2	.	TRBJ2-7	CASSEPGLSSYEQYF	TGCGCCAGCAGTGAGCCCGGACTCAGCTCCTACGAGCAGTACTTC
.	TRBV11-2	.	TRBJ1-6	CASSLGPGLQSPLHF	TGTGCCAGCAGCTTAGGGCCCGGGCTTCAATCACCCCTCCACTTT
.	TRBV30	.	TRBJ1-3	CAWGDGYSGNTIYF	TGTGCCTGGGGGGACGGGTACTCTGGAAACACCATATATTTT
TRBD1	TRBV7-9	.	TRBJ1-2	CASSLEGFSTGGRNYGYTF	TGTGCCAGCAGCTTAGAAGGATTTAGTACAGGGGGGAGAAACTATGGCTACACCTTC
TRBD2	TRBV29-1	.	TRBJ2-2	CSVGGGGRNTGELFF	TGCAGCGTTGGTGGCGGGGGGAGGAACACCGGGGAGCTGTTTTTT
TRBD2	TRBV5-6	.	TRBJ2-1	CASSFWAGLAGYNEQFF	TGTGCCAGCAGCTTTTGGGCGGGACTAGCGGGGTACAATGAACAGTTCTTC
TRBD1	TRBV27	.	TRBJ1-5	CASSPTGVYNQPQHF	TGTGCCAGCAGCCCGACAGGGGTATACAATCAGCCCCAGCATTTT
TRBD2	TRBV3-1/TRBV3-2	.	TRBJ2-2	CATRTSGGKTGELFF	TGTGCCACTCGGACTAGCGGGGGTAAAACCGGGGAGCTGTTTTTT
TRBD1	TRBV27	.	TRBJ2-7	CASSPRRDRKYEQYF	TGTGCCAGCAGTCCGCGCCGGGACAGGAAGTACGAGCAGTACTTC
TRBD2	TRBV7-2	.	TRBJ2-3	CASSSAQERGANTDTQYF	TGTGCCAGCAGCTCCGCCCAAGAGCGGGGAGCTAACACAGATACGCAGTATTTT
.	TRBV5-4	.	TRBJ2-5	CASSSSPDWQKTQYF	TGTGCCAGCAGCTCTTCTCCGGACTGGCAGAAGACCCAGTACTTC
TRBD1	TRBV6-5	.	TRBJ1-2	CASRDRGTMIGYTF	TGTGCCAGCAGAGACAGGGGTACCATGATCGGCTACACCTTC
.	TRBV29-1	.	TRBJ1-1	CSVSRTDTEAFF	TGCAGCGTTTCGAGGACAGACACTGAAGCTTTCTTT
.	TRBV7-7	.	TRBJ1-4	CASSLAGTETEKLFF	TGTGCCAGCAGCTTAGCCGGGACGGAAACAGAAAAACTGTTTTTT
.	TRBV7-2	.	TRBJ2-3	CASNLNSPSGGQYF	TGTGCCAGCAACCTAAATAGCCCATCAGGTGGGCAGTATTTT
.	TRBV6-1	.	TRBJ1-3	CASSEWGIASGNTIYF	TGTGCCAGCAGTGAATGGGGCATAGCTAGTGGAAACACCATATATTTT
.	TRBV7-3	.	TRBJ1-4	CASSKSDREKLFF	TGTGCCAGCAGCAAATCAGACAGAGAAAAACTGTTTTTT
.	TRBV6-5	.	TRBJ2-6	CASSYPGQAGANVLTF	TGTGCCAGCAGCTACCCGGGACAAGCTGGGGCCAACGTCCTGACTTTC
TRBD2	TRBV4-2	few	TRBJ2-1	CASSQGGGLRTDYNEQFF	TGTGCCAGCAGCCAAGGCGGGGGGCTCCGGACCGACTACAATGAGCAGTTCTTC
.	TRBV7-6	.	TRBJ1-2	CASSFGIRDPYGYTF	TGTGCCAGCAGCTTCGGAATTAGGGACCCCTATGGCTACACCTTC
.	TRBV6-2/TRBV6-3	.	TRBJ1-2	CASSYLGQYGYTF	TGTGCCAGCAGTTACCTAGGACAGTATGGCTACACCTTC
.	TRBV6-1	.	TRBJ2-7	CASSEMGSHEQYF	TGTGCCAGCAGTGAAATGGGCTCGCATGAGCAGTACTTC
.	TRBV6-2/TRBV6-3	.	TRBJ1-2	CASSFGGYGYTF	TGTGCCAGCAGTTTTGGCGGCTATGGCTACACCTTC